This T cell receptor beta chain was observed in a study of spatial heterogeneity in lung cancer. Study-level background: Among detected sequences, beta-chain ones consistently exceeded alpha-chain ones in number. Overall study results and limits: Relative to follow-up, resection was when ubiquitous expanded tumor TCRs appeared more in blood.

Documented time point: sample taken at primary tumor resection. TCRs were sequenced from unsorted whole RNA of tumor, nontumor lung or PBMC. All TCR cDNA molecules were individually tagged with a unique molecular identifier. TCRdb re-derived calls from the 5' RACE reads in MiXCR, one entry per CDR3 protein. There are 43,000 or so distinct CDR3 sequences in the sample; approximately 6.2% occur only once, and about 40% lies in the top ten. On this clonotype: The antigen is undetermined.

The source was PBMCs, collected at surgery. This receptor was obtained from a female donor with early-stage non-small cell lung cancer.

The chain's CDR3 is CASSFQQVEDTQYF. The CDR3 DNA sequence: TGTGCCAGCAGCTTTCAGCAGGTAGAAGATACGCAGTATTTT. The chain has TRBV7-9 and TRBJ2-3; D call uncertain. The CDR3 is 14 amino acids. Germline V gene data show CDR1 as SEHNR and CDR2 as FQNEAQ (reference sequence). The germline V and J ends were trimmed by 3 bases and 5 bases, with 12 bases remaining between them.